This T cell receptor (beta chain) was sequenced during a study of chemoradiotherapy in HPV16-positive cancers (dated 2022 in TCRdb). Study-level background: Functional T-cell assays on cells from two HPV16-positive patients defined candidate HPV-specific T-cell clones and common TCR motifs. The study asked whether T-cell immunity to the HPV oncoproteins E6 and E7 changes during chemoradiotherapy and whether this immunity affects survival. The candidate HPV-specific TCRs and motifs were then tracked in TCR repertoires from about 93 patients with HPV-related cancers.

Library method: the immunoSEQ multiplex PCR assay. TCRdb carries this immuneACCESS record with in-frame sequences only. Its versions omit some clonotypes, under half of them owing to an unresolved V gene in the studies checked, with the rest unexplained. This sample gives 4,500 or so clones in total; roughly 89% of them show up just once. The ten biggest clones cover about 4.7% of the sample. In the case of this clone: There is no known antigen for this receptor. No clone much larger than this one lies a single base away; base qualities are absent.

Broader findings and caveats from the paper: In HPV16-positive patients, expansion of HPV-responsive T cells during chemoradiotherapy was associated with improved recurrence-free survival. Expansion of candidate HPV-specific clones and E7-related TCR motifs was observed in the tumor microenvironment during treatment, whereas no such expansion was observed for non-HPV-specific T cells. Only a couple of HPV16-positive patients were used to derive the functional definition of HPV-specific T cells, and the survival association was reported for HPV16-positive patients.

Trimming takes 0 bases off V and 6 bases off J; junction bases not matched to a gene: 5. The CDR3 holds 15 amino acids from the cysteine to the phenylalanine. The retained sequence is limited to the CDR3, 45 bases, with the frame set at the first base. The germline V gene (reference sequence) supplies CDR1 LNHNV and CDR2 YYDKDF. Because repertoires were sampled repeatedly during chemoradiotherapy, clonal expansion in the tumor microenvironment could be followed. Recombination connected TRBV15 to TRBJ1-5; a stretch of 7 junction bases matches TRBD1. This clonotype originated in a human donor with HPV-associated anogenital cancer. The material sequenced was tumor tissue, taken from a patient who underwent chemoradiotherapy. The CDR3 region reads CATSREGGGSQPQHF. The bases read TGTGCCACCAGCAGAGAGGGAGGGGGCAGTCAGCCCCAGCATTTT.